These 13 T cell receptor beta chains originate from one sample sequenced in a study of T cells in women clearing cervical HPV infection. The repertoire was sequenced with immunoSEQ multiplex PCR; TCRdb's copy has only in-frame clones and lacks some. The table lists more than 20,000 clones, with 2% to 3% in the top ten. The specimen sequenced was blood buffy coat. Receptor source: a woman between 18 and 75 years old with a cervical HPV16 infection that either progressed to CIN3+ or cleared (not recorded which).

The part of the CDR3 DNA that was read is TGCAGTGGGGGGGCTAACTATGGC. It specifies CSGGANYG. The entire CDR3 is CSGGANYGYTF. V and J are TRBV20-1 and TRBJ1-2; tentatively, D is TRBD1 (5 bases). The read is 3 residues too short to cover the CDR3 end, so that end is filled in from the germline J gene. The CDR3 sequence is 11 residues long. CDR1 is DFQATT, CDR2 SNEGSKA, per germline (reference sequence). The V gene lost 7 bases and the J gene lost 0 bases, with 6 bases spanning the gap.

With respect to this clone: The sequenced fragment ends 3 residues before the CDR3 boundary, so the rest is inferred from the germline J gene. The chain joins TRBV5-4 to TRBJ1-2, with TRBD1 matching 9 bases. Germline V gene lookup returns CDR1 SGHNT and CDR2 YYREEE (reference sequence). CDR3 length equals 14 residues. The sequenced CDR3 bases are TGTGCCAGCAGCCCTTCAAGGACAGGGGTCGGC. Translation gives CASSPSRTGVG. The entire CDR3 reads CASSPSRTGVGYTF. Combining the CDR3 with reference TRBV5-4 and TRBJ1-2 gives the whole variable domain ETGVTQSPTHLIKTRGQQVTLRCSSQSGHNTVSWYQQALGQGPQFIFQYYREEENGRGNFPPRFSGLQFPNYSSELNVNALELDDSALYLCASSPSRTGVGYTFGSGTRLTVV.

For this clone: The CDR3 end lies 3 residues beyond the end of the read and is filled in from the germline J gene. V gene TRBV30 combines with J gene TRBJ2-1; 8 nucleotides agree with TRBD2. V dropped 6 bases and J dropped 2; count of bases not matched to a gene: 6. The CDR3 consists of 14 residues. Germline V lookup: CDR1 GTSNPN, CDR2 SVGIG (reference sequence). Here the CDR3 reads CACKIAGPYNEQFF. The part of the CDR3 DNA that was read is TGTGCCTGCAAAATAGCGGGACCCTACAATGAG.

Note on this clone: The read is 3 residues too short to cover the CDR3 end, so that end is filled in from the germline J gene. The rearrangement uses TRBV7-3 and TRBJ1-2, with a possible D match to TRBD1 (5 bases). The CDR3 totals 17 residues. The germline V gene encodes CDR1 SGHTA and CDR2 FQGTGA. CDR3 DNA, as far as it was read: TGTGCCAGCAGCCGCGGACTAGCGGGGGGTGTAGGAGATACC. Translated: CASSRGLAGGVGDT. The full CDR3 protein reads CASSRGLAGGVGDTYTF. Combining the CDR3 with reference TRBV7-3 and TRBJ1-2 gives the whole variable domain GAGVSQTPSNKVTEKGKYVELRCDPISGHTALYWYRQSLGQGPEFLIYFQGTGAADDSGLPNDRFFAVRPEGSVSTLKIQRTERGDSAVYLCASSRGLAGGVGDTYTFGSGTRLTVV.

A word on this clone: The read is 3 residues too short to cover the CDR3 end, so that end is filled in from the germline J gene. J is TRBJ2-2 and V is TRBV5-1; TRBD2 might be the D (6 bases). Deletions cut 4 bases from V and 7 bases from J, with 23 bases between. The CDR3 covers 17 residues. The V gene's germline CDR1 is SGHRS and CDR2 YFSETQ. CDR3 bases read: TGCGCCAGCAGCCGGTCAGGGACTGCCCCCGGGGGCGGGGAG. Translating it yields CASSRSGTAPGGGE. The full CDR3 reads CASSRSGTAPGGGELFF. The whole variable domain, filled in from reference TRBV5-1 and TRBJ2-2, reads KAGVTQTPRYLIKTRGQQVTLSCSPISGHRSVSWYQQTPGQGLQFLFEYFSETQRNKGNFPGRFSGRQFSNSRSEMNVSTLELGDSALYLCASSRSGTAPGGGELFFGEGSRLTVL.

As concerns this clone: The read finishes 3 residues shy of the CDR3 end, and the germline J gene is used to complete it. The chain recombines TRBV5-6 with TRBJ2-4, with D possibly matching TRBD1 (6 bases). Trimming shortened V by 3 bases and J by 1 base, and 8 bases separated the two germline ends. The CDR3 consists of 14 residues. The V gene's germline CDR1 is SGHDT and CDR2 YYEEEE. Incomplete CDR3 DNA: TGTGCCAGCAGCTACACAGGGGCCAAAAACATT. Translating gives CASSYTGAKNI. Given in full, the CDR3 is CASSYTGAKNIQYF.

Remarks on this clone: With the read ending 3 residues before the CDR3 end, the germline J gene is used to fill in that end. The chain is built from TRBV14 and TRBJ1-6, with TRBD1 identical over 9 bases. The CDR3 is 15 amino acids. Trimming took 5 bases from V and 10 from J; bases not matched to a gene: 9. The germline CDR1 and CDR2 sequences are SGHDN and FVKESK. CDR3 loop: CASSAPGTGYSPLHF. CDR3 bases read: TGTGCCAGCAGCGCCCCCGGGACAGGGTACTCACCC. Supplemented by reference TRBV14 and TRBJ1-6, the full variable domain reads EAGVTQFPSHSVIEKGQTVTLRCDPISGHDNLYWYRRVMGKEIKFLLHFVKESKQDESGMPNNRFLAERTGGTYSTLKVQPAELEDSGVYFCASSAPGTGYSPLHFGNGTRLTVT.

Worth noting for this clone: The DNA ends 3 residues before the CDR3 does, and the rest of the CDR3 is filled in from the germline J gene. V and J are TRBV19 and TRBJ1-6, with 9 bases identical to TRBD1. This CDR3 spans 17 amino acids. J gave up 0 bases and V 3 bases, and 3 bases lay outside the gene matches. CDR1 and CDR2 from the germline V gene are LNHDA and SQIVND (reference sequence). This CDR3 is CASSILQGASYNSPLHF. The sequenced part of the CDR3 DNA is TGTGCCAGTAGTATCTTACAGGGGGCCTCCTATAATTCACCC. Full variable domain (outside the CDR3, taken from reference TRBV19 and TRBJ1-6): DGGITQSPKYLFRKEGQNVTLSCEQNLNHDAMYWYRQDPGQGLRLIYYSQIVNDFQKGDIAEGYSVSREKKESFPLTVTSAQKNPTAFYLCASSILQGASYNSPLHFGNGTRLTVT.

Of note for this clone: Read coverage stops 3 residues before the CDR3 terminus; the germline J gene supplies the remainder. The V call is TRBV4-1, the J call TRBJ1-6; no clear D. The CDR3 length is 16 residues. V was clipped by 5 bases and J by 6 bases, with 17 bases between them. Germline V gives CDR1 MGHRA, CDR2 YSYEKL. CDR3 sequence reads: CASSAYGEAGNSPLHF. The sequenced CDR3 bases are TGCGCCAGCAGCGCCTATGGGGAAGCGGGTAATTCACCC.

The CDR3 loop is CASSLWTGGTDTQYF. CDR3 DNA (partial): TGTGCCAGCAGCCTATGGACAGGGGGAACAGATACG. The chain combines TRBV5-6 with TRBJ2-3, with TRBD1 matching over 10 bases. With the read ending 3 residues before the CDR3 end, the germline J gene is used to fill in that end. The CDR3 consists of 15 residues. The V segment lost 4 bases and the J segment 3 bases; nucleotides outside the gene matches: 5. Germline CDR1 SGHDT, CDR2 YYEEEE.

On this clone: The CDR3 extends 3 residues past the end of the read, so its final part is completed from the germline J gene. The V gene is TRBV6-2 or TRBV6-3, the J gene TRBJ1-1; D unclear. V gave up 8 bases and J gave up 0 bases, with 7 bases separating them. CDR1 is MNHEY, CDR2 SVGEGT, per germline. The CDR3 is 12 residues long. Incomplete CDR3 DNA: TGTGCCAGCGGCCATTTGAACACTGAA. It encodes CASGHLNTE. The CDR3, in full, reads CASGHLNTEAFF.

Of note for this clone: The read terminates 3 residues before the CDR3 end, so the remaining end is supplied by the germline J gene. The chain links TRBV18 to TRBJ2-3, with D perhaps matching TRBD2 (6 bases). V was trimmed by 1 base and J by 7 bases, leaving 15 bases between them. This CDR3 spans 15 amino acids. CDR1 and CDR2 (germline): KGHSH, LQKENI. The CDR3 bases that were read are TGTGCCAGCTCACCACGGGACTCCCAGTCGAATACG. Translation gives CASSPRDSQSNT. The full CDR3 reads CASSPRDSQSNTQYF.

As for this clone: One end of the junction varies from germline; a read error may be responsible. The read comes to an end 3 residues before the CDR3 does, leaving the germline J gene to fill in the end. Other DNA sequences of this sample code for an identical CDR3. This chain connects TRBV19 to TRBJ1-3; 7 bases match TRBD1. The CDR3 is made up of 14 amino acids. Germline V gene lookup returns CDR1 LNHDA and CDR2 SQIVND (reference sequence). CDR3 loop: CAENRGNSGNTIYF. The part of the CDR3 DNA that was read is TGTGCCGAAAACAGGGGAAACTCTGGAAACACA. The full variable domain, completed using reference TRBV19 and TRBJ1-3, is DGGITQSPKYLFRKEGQNVTLSCEQNLNHDAMYWYRQDPGQGLRLIYYSQIVNDFQKGDIAEGYSVSREKKESFPLTVTSAQKNPTAFYLCAENRGNSGNTIYFGEGSWLTVV.